This record covers a single TCR beta chain. The assay was immunoSEQ multiplex PCR, and TCRdb's table has in-frame clones only and misses some. The repertoire has about 270,000 clones, 80% to 90% of them found once; the top ten carry over 2%. This entry belongs to a study of blood T cell repertoires in COVID-19. There are 16 residues in the CDR3. The germline V gene has CDR1 SGHTA and CDR2 FQGNSA. Deletions cut 0 bases from V and 2 bases from J, with 14 bases between. The sequence derives from a woman between 18 and 29 years old who had recovered from COVID-19. Sequencing used PBMCs or T cells enriched from blood (not recorded which). V is TRBV7-2 and J is TRBJ2-7, with D perhaps matching TRBD2 (7 bases). CDR3 amino acids: CASSLAGASGTYEQYF. The CDR3 DNA reads TGTGCCAGCAGCTTAGCGGGGGCTAGCGGCACCTACGAGCAGTACTTC.